This is a list of T cell receptor beta chains from one sample in a study of blood T cell repertoires in COVID-19. Repertoires were generated with immunoSEQ multiplex PCR, while TCRdb's copy carries only in-frame clones and drops some. This table holds 400,000 to 450,000 clones, approximately 90% found once. Sequencing was performed on peripheral blood. These receptor sequences come from a woman younger than 45 with active or convalescent COVID-19. The CDR3 runs from the conserved cysteine through the conserved F or W.

v_call,j_call,cdr3_aa
TRBV6-5,TRBJ1-2,CASSYRTGEGGYTF
TRBV6-5,TRBJ1-2,CASRPGGAGYGYTF
TRBV6-5,TRBJ2-2,CASSFSGELFF
TRBV30,TRBJ1-4,CAWSSGGSRVNEKLFF
TRBV29-1,TRBJ1-2,CSGGGYYGYTF
TRBV2,TRBJ2-7,CASSEAIGGTSYEQYF
TRBV9,TRBJ1-1,CASRTEGQGRIDTEAFF
TRBV7-9,TRBJ2-7,CASSPSGGYEQYF
TRBV5-1,TRBJ2-1,CASSGGTSGRRNEQFF
TRBV6-5,TRBJ2-7,CASSHGQGGYEQYF
TRBV5-1,TRBJ1-1,CASSLGGGRGTEAFF
TRBV6-5,TRBJ1-1,CASSYRRTGSFTEAFF
TRBV10-3,TRBJ1-5,CAIRKRDNQPQHF
TRBV18,TRBJ1-2,CASTPDILEGYTF
TRBV7-2,TRBJ1-4,CASSLGGPGTVNEKLFF
TRBV23-1,TRBJ1-1,CASSHSSPGQGASEAFF
TRBV19,TRBJ1-5,CASSIGRGVNQPQHF
TRBV6-2/TRBV6-3,TRBJ2-7,CASSYWTSGSDEQYF
TRBV7-2,TRBJ1-1,CASSSLDREAFF
TRBV27,TRBJ1-1,CASSFQGAGAEAFF
TRBV19,TRBJ1-1,CASRPSWDRGPNTEAFF
TRBV29-1,TRBJ2-7,CSASGSHYEQYF
TRBV20-1,TRBJ1-3,CSASRQQGPRSGNTIYF
TRBV7-9,TRBJ2-3,CASSPGTAPFTDTQYF
TRBV6-6,TRBJ1-5,CASRKGSIPMPQHF
TRBV4-1,TRBJ1-5,CASSQDPSGANQPQHF
TRBV7-6,TRBJ2-5,CASSFNNRGFLQETQYF
TRBV4-1,TRBJ2-5,CASSQGLAGAETQYF
TRBV6-1,TRBJ2-7,CASSDGTSGNYEQYF
TRBV6-6,TRBJ2-5,CASSYPGPGETQYF
TRBV5-1,TRBJ1-2,CASSLADFTDGYTF
TRBV7-9,TRBJ2-7,CASSRPSSRHGDEQYF
TRBV5-4,TRBJ1-3,CASSLDRGQNTIYF
TRBV18,TRBJ1-5,CASSPTRQGSGGQPQHF
TRBV18,TRBJ1-6,CASSPPAAPYNSPLHF
TRBV20-1,TRBJ2-1,CSASSASVDEQFF
TRBV13,TRBJ2-7,CASSTGTSGGHTLYEQYF
TRBV7-9,TRBJ1-1,CASSRQGNTEAFF
TRBV7-2,TRBJ2-1,CASSPSSGDYNEQFF
TRBV19,TRBJ1-3,CASSTLEGGYGNTIYF
TRBV6-5,TRBJ1-4,CASTYGGTGNEKLFF
TRBV9,TRBJ2-1,CASSVVGAGVVVHEQFF
TRBV30,TRBJ2-1,CAWSGLRAGGAPSLVHEQFF
TRBV4-2,TRBJ1-1,CASSQVLGGGAVNTEAFF
TRBV6-5,TRBJ1-5,CASSRDREVNQPQHF
TRBV10-3,TRBJ2-5,CAISDLGTGGQETQYF
TRBV27,TRBJ1-4,CASSLAGTANPEKLFF
TRBV3-1/TRBV3-2,TRBJ1-6,CASGQGDNSPLHF
TRBV27,TRBJ2-7,CASRREREGGNEQYF
TRBV7-2,TRBJ2-1,CASSRETSSYNEQFF